A single sample gave rise to the 2 T cell receptor beta chains below, sequenced in a study of blood T cells in healthy people across ages. A second about 7 to 12 cycle PCR used barcoded and J-beta primers. From the 5' RACE reads, TCRdb called clonotypes with MiXCR, one entry per CDR3 protein. The sample consists of 1.5 million to 2 million distinct CDR3 sequences, roughly 49% of them appearing once. Sequenced sample: blood. The source is a woman aged 40 to 50 in good health.

The V gene is TRBV12-3 or TRBV12-4, the J gene TRBJ2-2, with D tentatively TRBD1 (6 bases). The CDR3 runs to 16 residues. Trimming removed 3 bases at V and 3 bases at J, with 14 bases between. This CDR3 reads CASSFGWGPDTGELFF. The DNA of the CDR3 is TGTGCCAGCAGTTTTGGTTGGGGGCCGGACACCGGGGAGCTGTTTTTT.

The chain carries TRBV29-1 and TRBJ2-1, with 7 bases that match TRBD1. Per the germline V gene, CDR1 is SQVTM and CDR2 is ANQGSEA. This CDR3 comprises 12 residues. J lost 5 bases, V lost 7 bases, and 5 bases had no gene match. CDR3 region: CSAYRGHNEQFF. CDR3 DNA: TGCAGCGCTTACAGGGGCCACAATGAGCAGTTCTTC.